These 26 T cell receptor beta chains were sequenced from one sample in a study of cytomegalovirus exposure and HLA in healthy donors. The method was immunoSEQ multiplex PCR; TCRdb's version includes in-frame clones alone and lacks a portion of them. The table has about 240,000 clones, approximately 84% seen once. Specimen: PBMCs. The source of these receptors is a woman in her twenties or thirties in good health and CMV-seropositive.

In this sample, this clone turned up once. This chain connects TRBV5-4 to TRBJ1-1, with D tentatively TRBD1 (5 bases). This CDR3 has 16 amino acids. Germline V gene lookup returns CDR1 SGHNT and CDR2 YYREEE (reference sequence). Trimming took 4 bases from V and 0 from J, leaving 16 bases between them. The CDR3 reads CASSPLGADMNTEAFF. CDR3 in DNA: TGTGCCAGCAGCCCCTTAGGGGCGGACATGAACACTGAAGCTTTCTTT.

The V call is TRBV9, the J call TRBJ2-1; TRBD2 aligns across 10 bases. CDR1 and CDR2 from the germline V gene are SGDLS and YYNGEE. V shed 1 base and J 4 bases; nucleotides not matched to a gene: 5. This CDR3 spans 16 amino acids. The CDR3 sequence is CASSVFSAGGYNEQFF. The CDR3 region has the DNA TGTGCCAGCAGCGTATTCTCAGCGGGGGGGTACAATGAGCAGTTCTTC. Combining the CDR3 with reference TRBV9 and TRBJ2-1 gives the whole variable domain DSGVTQTPKHLITATGQRVTLRCSPRSGDLSVYWYQQSLDQGLQFLIQYYNGEERAKGNILERFSAQQFPDLHSELNLSSLELGDSALYFCASSVFSAGGYNEQFFGPGTRLTVL.

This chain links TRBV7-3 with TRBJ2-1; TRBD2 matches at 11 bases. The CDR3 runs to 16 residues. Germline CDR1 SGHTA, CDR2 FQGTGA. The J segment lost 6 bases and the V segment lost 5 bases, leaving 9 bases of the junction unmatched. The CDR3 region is CASSVLAGEFANEQFF. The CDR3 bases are TGTGCCAGCAGCGTACTAGCGGGAGAATTCGCCAATGAGCAGTTCTTC.

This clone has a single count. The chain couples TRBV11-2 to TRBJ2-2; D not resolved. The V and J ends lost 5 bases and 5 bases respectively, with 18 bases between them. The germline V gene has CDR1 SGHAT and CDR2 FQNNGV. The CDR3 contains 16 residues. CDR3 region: CASSARPTSGTGELFF. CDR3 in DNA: TGTGCCAGCAGCGCCCGCCCGACTTCCGGGACCGGGGAGCTGTTTTTT.

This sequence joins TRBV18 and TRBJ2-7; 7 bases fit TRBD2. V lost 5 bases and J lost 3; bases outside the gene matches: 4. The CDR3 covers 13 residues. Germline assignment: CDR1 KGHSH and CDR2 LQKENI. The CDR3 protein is CASSAAGLYEQYF. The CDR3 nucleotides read TGTGCCAGCTCAGCAGCGGGACTCTACGAGCAGTACTTC.

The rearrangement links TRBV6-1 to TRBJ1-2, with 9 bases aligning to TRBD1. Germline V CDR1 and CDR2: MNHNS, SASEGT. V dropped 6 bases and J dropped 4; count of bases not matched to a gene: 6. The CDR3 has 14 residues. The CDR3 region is CASSGATGGYGYTF. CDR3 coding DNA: TGTGCCAGCAGCGGGGCGACAGGGGGCTATGGCTACACCTTC.

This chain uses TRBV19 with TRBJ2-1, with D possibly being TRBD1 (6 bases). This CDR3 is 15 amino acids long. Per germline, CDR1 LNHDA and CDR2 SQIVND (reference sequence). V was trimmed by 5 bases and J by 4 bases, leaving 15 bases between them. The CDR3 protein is CASSLPRDNYNEQFF. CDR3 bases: TGTGCCAGTAGTTTACCCCGGGACAATTACAATGAGCAGTTCTTC.

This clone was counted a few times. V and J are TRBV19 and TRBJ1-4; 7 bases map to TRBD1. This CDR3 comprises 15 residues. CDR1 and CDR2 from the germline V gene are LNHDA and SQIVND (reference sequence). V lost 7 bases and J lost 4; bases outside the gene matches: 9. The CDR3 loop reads CASTYRDSYNEKLFF. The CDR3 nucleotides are TGTGCCAGTACTTACCGGGACAGTTATAATGAAAAACTGTTTTTT.

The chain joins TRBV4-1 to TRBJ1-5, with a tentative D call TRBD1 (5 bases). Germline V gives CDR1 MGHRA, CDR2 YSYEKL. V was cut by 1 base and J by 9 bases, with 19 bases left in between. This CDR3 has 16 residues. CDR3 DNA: TGCGCCAGCAGCCAAGCCCCAGGGTCGGTCTGGCGGCCCCAGCATTTT. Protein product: CASSQAPGSVWRPQHF.

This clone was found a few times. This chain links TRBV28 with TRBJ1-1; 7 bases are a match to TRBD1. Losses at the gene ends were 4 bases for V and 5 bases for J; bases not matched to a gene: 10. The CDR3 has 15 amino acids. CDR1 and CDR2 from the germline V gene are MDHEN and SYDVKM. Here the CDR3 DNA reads TGTGCCAGCAGTTCTCGGAACAGGGGACTTACTGAAGCTTTCTTT. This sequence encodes CASSSRNRGLTEAFF.

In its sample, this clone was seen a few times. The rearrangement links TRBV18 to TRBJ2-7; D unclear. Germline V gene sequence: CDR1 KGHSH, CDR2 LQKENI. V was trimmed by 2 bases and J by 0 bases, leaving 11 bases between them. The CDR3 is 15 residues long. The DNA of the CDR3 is TGTGCCAGCTCACCAAATGGCCGAAGCTCCTACGAGCAGTACTTC. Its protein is CASSPNGRSSYEQYF.

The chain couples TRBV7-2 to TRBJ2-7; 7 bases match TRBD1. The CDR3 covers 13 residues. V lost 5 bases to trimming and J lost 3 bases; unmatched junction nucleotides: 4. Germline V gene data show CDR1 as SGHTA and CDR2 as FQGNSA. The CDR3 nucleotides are TGTGCCAGCAGCCTCGGGACAGTCTACGAGCAGTACTTC. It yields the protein CASSLGTVYEQYF. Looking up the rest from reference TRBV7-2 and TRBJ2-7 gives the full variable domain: GAGVSQSPSNKVTEKGKDVELRCDPISGHTALYWYRQSLGQGLEFLIYFQGNSAPDKSGLPSDRFSAERTGGSVSTLTIQRTQQEDSAVYLCASSLGTVYEQYFGPGTRLTVT.

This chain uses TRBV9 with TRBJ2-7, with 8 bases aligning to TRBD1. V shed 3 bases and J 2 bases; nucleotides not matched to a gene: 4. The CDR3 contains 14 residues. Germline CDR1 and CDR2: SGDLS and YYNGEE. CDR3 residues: CASSAGDRTYEQYF. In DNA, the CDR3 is TGTGCCAGCAGCGCAGGGGACAGGACCTACGAGCAGTACTTC.

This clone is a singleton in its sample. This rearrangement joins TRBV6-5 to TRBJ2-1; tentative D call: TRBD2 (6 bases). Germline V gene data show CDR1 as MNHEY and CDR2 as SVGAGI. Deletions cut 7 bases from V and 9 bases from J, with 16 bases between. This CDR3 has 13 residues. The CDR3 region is CASTPTRLGEQFF. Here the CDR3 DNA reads TGTGCCAGCACCCCGACTAGACTGGGTGAGCAGTTCTTC.

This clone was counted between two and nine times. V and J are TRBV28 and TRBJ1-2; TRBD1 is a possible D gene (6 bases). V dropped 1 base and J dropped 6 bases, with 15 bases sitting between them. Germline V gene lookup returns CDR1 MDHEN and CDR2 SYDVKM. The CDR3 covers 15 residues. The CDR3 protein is CASSLLSRGTNGYTF. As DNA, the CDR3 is TGTGCCAGCAGTTTATTATCGAGGGGGACCAATGGCTACACCTTC.

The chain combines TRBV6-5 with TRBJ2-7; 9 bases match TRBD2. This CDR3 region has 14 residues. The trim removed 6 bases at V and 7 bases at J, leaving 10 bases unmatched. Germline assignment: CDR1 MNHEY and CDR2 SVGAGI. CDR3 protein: CASSLAGVLGEQYF. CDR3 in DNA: TGTGCCAGCAGCTTAGCGGGAGTTCTGGGGGAGCAGTACTTC.

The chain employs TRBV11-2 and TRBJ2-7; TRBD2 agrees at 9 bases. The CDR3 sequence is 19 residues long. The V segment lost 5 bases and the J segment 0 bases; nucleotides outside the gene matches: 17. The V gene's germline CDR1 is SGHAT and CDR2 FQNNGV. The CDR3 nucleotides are TGTGCCAGCAGCAAAATCATGAGAAGCAGGCGGGAGGGCTCCTACGAGCAGTACTTC. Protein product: CASSKIMRSRREGSYEQYF.

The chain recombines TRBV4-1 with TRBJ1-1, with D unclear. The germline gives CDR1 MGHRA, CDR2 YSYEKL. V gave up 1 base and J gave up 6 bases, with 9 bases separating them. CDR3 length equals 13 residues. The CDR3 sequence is CASSQVLAAEAFF. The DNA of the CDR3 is TGCGCCAGCAGCCAAGTGCTGGCCGCTGAAGCTTTCTTT.

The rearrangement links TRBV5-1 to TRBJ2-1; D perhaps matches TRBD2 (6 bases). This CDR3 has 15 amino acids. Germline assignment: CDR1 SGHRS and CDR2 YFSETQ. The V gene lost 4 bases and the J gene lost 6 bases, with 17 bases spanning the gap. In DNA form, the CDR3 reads TGCGCCAGCAGCCCTGGAGGGCCGTCCCCCAATGAGCAGTTCTTC. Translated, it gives CASSPGGPSPNEQFF.

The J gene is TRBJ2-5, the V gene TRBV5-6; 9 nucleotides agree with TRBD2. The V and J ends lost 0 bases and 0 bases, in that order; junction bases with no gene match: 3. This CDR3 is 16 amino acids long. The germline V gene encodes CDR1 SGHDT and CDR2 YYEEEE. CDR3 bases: TGTGCCAGCAGCTTGGGAAGCGGGAGGTACCAAGAGACCCAGTACTTC. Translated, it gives CASSLGSGRYQETQYF.

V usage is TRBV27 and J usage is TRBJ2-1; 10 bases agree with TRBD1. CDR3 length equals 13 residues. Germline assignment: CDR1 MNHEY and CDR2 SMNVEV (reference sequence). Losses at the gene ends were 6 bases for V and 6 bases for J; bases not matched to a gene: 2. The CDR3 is CASRRTGGNEQFF. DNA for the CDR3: TGTGCCAGCAGGCGGACAGGGGGCAATGAGCAGTTCTTC.

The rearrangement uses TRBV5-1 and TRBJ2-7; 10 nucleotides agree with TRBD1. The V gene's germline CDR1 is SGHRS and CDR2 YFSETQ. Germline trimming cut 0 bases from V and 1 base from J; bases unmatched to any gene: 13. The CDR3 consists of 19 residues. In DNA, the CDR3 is TGCGCCAGCAGCTTGGTGGCCGACAGGGGGCGAAGAAAGTCCTACGAGCAGTACTTC. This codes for CASSLVADRGRRKSYEQYF. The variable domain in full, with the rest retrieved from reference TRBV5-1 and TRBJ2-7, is KAGVTQTPRYLIKTRGQQVTLSCSPISGHRSVSWYQQTPGQGLQFLFEYFSETQRNKGNFPGRFSGRQFSNSRSEMNVSTLELGDSALYLCASSLVADRGRRKSYEQYFGPGTRLTVT.

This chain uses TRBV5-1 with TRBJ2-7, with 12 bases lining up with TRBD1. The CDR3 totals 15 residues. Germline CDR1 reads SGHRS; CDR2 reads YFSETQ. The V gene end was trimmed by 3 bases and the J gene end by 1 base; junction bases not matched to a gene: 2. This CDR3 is CASSSGQGASYEQYF. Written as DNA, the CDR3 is TGCGCCAGCAGCTCGGGACAGGGGGCATCCTACGAGCAGTACTTC.

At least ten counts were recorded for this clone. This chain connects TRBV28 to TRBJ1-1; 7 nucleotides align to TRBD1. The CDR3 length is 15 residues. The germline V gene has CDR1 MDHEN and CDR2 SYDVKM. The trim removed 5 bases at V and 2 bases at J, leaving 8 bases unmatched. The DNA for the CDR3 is TGTGCCAGCAGTGGCCGGGACAGAGAAAACACTGAAGCTTTCTTT. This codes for CASSGRDRENTEAFF.

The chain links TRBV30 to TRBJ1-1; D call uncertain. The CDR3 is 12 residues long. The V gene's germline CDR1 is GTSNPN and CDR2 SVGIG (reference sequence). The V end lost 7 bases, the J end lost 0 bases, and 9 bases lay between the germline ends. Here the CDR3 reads CALEHLNTEAFF. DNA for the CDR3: TGTGCCTTAGAGCACCTGAACACTGAAGCTTTCTTT.

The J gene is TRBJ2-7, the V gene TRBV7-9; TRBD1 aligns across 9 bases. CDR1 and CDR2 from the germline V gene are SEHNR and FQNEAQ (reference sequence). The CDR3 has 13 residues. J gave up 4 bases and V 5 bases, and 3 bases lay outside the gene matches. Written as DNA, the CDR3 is TGTGCCAGCAGCCGGACAGGGGTATACGAGCAGTACTTC. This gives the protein CASSRTGVYEQYF.